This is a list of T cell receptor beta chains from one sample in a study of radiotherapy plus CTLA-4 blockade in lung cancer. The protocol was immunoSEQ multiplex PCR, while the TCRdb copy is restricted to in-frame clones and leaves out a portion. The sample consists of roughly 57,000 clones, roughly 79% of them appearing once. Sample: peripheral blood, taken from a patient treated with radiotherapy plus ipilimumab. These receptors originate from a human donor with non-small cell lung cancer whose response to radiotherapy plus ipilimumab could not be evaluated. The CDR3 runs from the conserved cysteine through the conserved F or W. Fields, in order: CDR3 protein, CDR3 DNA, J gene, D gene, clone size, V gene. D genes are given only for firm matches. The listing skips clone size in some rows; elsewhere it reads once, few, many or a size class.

CDR3: CASSQAGQGNGELFF; DNA: TGCGCCAGCAGCCAAGCTGGACAGGGGAATGGGGAGCTGTTTTTT; J: TRBJ2-2; D: TRBD1; size: .; V: TRBV4-1
CDR3: CASSEGLVAKNIQYF; DNA: TGTGCCAGTAGTGAGGGACTAGTAGCCAAAAACATTCAGTACTTC; J: TRBJ2-4; D: TRBD2; size: .; V: TRBV19
CDR3: CASSLASGGEYEQYF; DNA: TGTGCCAGCAGCTTAGCTAGCGGGGGGGAGTACGAGCAGTACTTC; J: TRBJ2-7; D: TRBD2; size: .; V: TRBV7-2
CDR3: CASIPPRTGGRETQYF; DNA: TGTGCCAGCATTCCCCCTAGGACAGGGGGAAGAGAGACCCAGTACTTC; J: TRBJ2-5; D: TRBD1; size: .; V: TRBV6-6
CDR3: CASSPSGRPYTGEQFF; DNA: TGTGCCAGCAGCCCGAGCGGGAGGCCCTATACCGGGGAGCAGTTCTTC; J: TRBJ2-1; D: TRBD2; size: .; V: TRBV9
CDR3: CASSLVQGDTGELFF; DNA: TGCGCCAGCAGCTTGGTTCAGGGGGACACCGGGGAGCTGTTTTTT; J: TRBJ2-2; D: TRBD1; size: .; V: TRBV5-1
CDR3: CASSFTGNQPQHF; DNA: TGTGCCAGTAGTTTCACAGGTAATCAGCCCCAGCATTTT; J: TRBJ1-5; D: .; size: .; V: TRBV19
CDR3: CASSPRGGNTIYF; DNA: TGTGCCAGCAGTCCCAGAGGGGGAAACACCATATATTTT; J: TRBJ1-3; D: .; size: .; V: TRBV27
CDR3: CASSQQGGIEKLFF; DNA: TGTGCCAGCAGTCAACAGGGGGGTATTGAAAAACTGTTTTTT; J: TRBJ1-4; D: TRBD1; size: once; V: TRBV6-1
CDR3: CASRKDRAVGTEAFF; DNA: TGTGCCAGCCGAAAGGACAGGGCCGTGGGGACTGAAGCTTTCTTT; J: TRBJ1-1; D: TRBD1; size: .; V: TRBV6-5
CDR3: CASSLEAGRGEAFF; DNA: TGTGCCAGCAGCTTAGAGGCGGGGAGAGGTGAAGCTTTCTTT; J: TRBJ1-1; D: .; size: .; V: TRBV7-8
CDR3: CATIRGLSSYEQYF; DNA: TGTGCCACGATCAGGGGGCTGAGCTCCTACGAGCAGTACTTC; J: TRBJ2-7; D: TRBD1; size: .; V: TRBV2
CDR3: CASSPPGQGIQPQHF; DNA: TGTGCCAGTAGTCCCCCGGGACAGGGGATCCAGCCCCAGCATTTT; J: TRBJ1-5; D: TRBD1; size: .; V: TRBV19
CDR3: CASSLGAGRNTGELFF; DNA: TGCGCCAGCAGCTTGGGTGCGGGGAGGAACACCGGGGAGCTGTTTTTT; J: TRBJ2-2; D: .; size: .; V: TRBV5-1